This T cell receptor (beta chain) stems from a study of response to subunit inactivated influenza vaccine. TCRdb processed the RT-PCR reads anew with MiXCR; each CDR3 protein has one entry. The top ten hold about 9.9% of the sample, which has roughly 650,000 distinct CDR3 sequences, approximately 15% seen once. General study findings and limits: Authors suggested each seasonal influenza vaccination recruits few new T cells.

This clonotype was seen many times. What it binds is unknown. The V end lost 7 bases, the J end lost 8 bases, and 11 bases lay between the germline ends. This CDR3 has 12 amino acids. This TCR was recovered from a man aged 50 or older who received an inactivated influenza vaccine. The specimen was PBMCs from blood, collected roughly 13 days after vaccination. The chain is built from TRBV12-3 or TRBV12-4 and TRBJ1-4; unclear D gene. The CDR3 here is CASTGLEEKLFF. CDR3 in DNA: TGTGCCAGCACGGGATTGGAGGAAAAACTGTTTTTT.